A single sample is the source of the 5 T cell receptor beta chains below, sequenced in a study of blood T cell repertoires in COVID-19. Sequenced by immunoSEQ multiplex PCR; TCRdb stores in-frame clones only, minus some. The table has around 59,000 clones, around 81% seen once. Sequenced input: peripheral blood. All receptors derive from a man aged 55 to 69 with acute or convalescent COVID-19.

The chain combines TRBV28 with TRBJ2-7; maybe TRBD1 (6 bases). CDR3 size: 15 residues. Germline assignment: CDR1 MDHEN and CDR2 SYDVKM. V was clipped by 1 base and J by 5 bases, with 15 bases between them. CDR3 nucleotides: TGTGCCAGCAGTTTATCGGCTACAGGGTCCCACGAGCAGTACTTC. This sequence encodes CASSLSATGSHEQYF.

The chain has TRBV5-4 and TRBJ2-5; 9 bases agree with TRBD2. The V gene's germline CDR1 is SGHNT and CDR2 YYREEE (reference sequence). V was pared by 1 base and J by 5 bases, with 6 bases of the junction left unmatched. The CDR3 sequence is 15 residues long. The CDR3 sequence is CASSLRASGAETQYF. The DNA for the CDR3 is TGTGCCAGCAGCTTGCGGGCTAGCGGGGCCGAGACCCAGTACTTC.

The genes are TRBV5-1 and TRBJ1-1; no clear D. The germline CDR1 and CDR2 sequences are SGHRS and YFSETQ. The germline V and J ends were trimmed by 3 bases and 3 bases, with 9 bases remaining between them. The CDR3 is made up of 13 amino acids. The DNA of the CDR3 is TGCGCCAGCAGCTGGGCCGGGGACACTGAAGCTTTCTTT. Its translation: CASSWAGDTEAFF.

The chain is built from TRBV6-1 and TRBJ1-2; D gene unclear. Trimming left V 3 bases short and J 0 bases short, with 17 bases between. This CDR3 contains 17 residues. The germline gives CDR1 MNHNS, CDR2 SASEGT. This CDR3 is CASSELAVVQSNYGYTF. The CDR3 DNA is TGTGCCAGCAGTGAGTTGGCGGTAGTCCAATCTAACTATGGCTACACCTTC.

This clone was seen only a few times. The genes are TRBV6-4 and TRBJ1-6; maybe TRBD1 (6 bases). This CDR3 contains 15 residues. CDR1 and CDR2 from the germline V gene are MRHNA and SNTAGT. Trimming took 5 bases from V and 4 from J, leaving 12 bases between them. CDR3: CASSPGTPYNSPLHF. The CDR3 DNA sequence: TGTGCCAGCAGTCCCGGGACACCTTATAATTCACCCCTCCACTTT.